These 7 T cell receptor beta chains originate from one sample sequenced in a study of lymphopenia after photon versus proton radiotherapy. Generated by immunoSEQ multiplex PCR, the TCRdb table keeps only in-frame clones and is missing some. This table has under 30,000 clones, roughly 82% appearing once. The input for sequencing was peripheral blood, taken from a patient treated with photon-based radiotherapy. The source of these receptors is a man in his forties with gastric cancer.

This clone was observed a handful of times. This chain joins TRBV5-4 and TRBJ1-6, with 7 bases matching TRBD1. The CDR3 is 15 amino acids. Germline CDR1 and CDR2: SGHNT and YYREEE (reference sequence). With V trimmed by 4 bases and J by 9 bases, 10 bases remained unmatched. Here the CDR3 DNA reads TGTGCCAGCAGCAGGGACGACAGGGTTGGTTCACCCCTCCACTTT. Its translation is CASSRDDRVGSPLHF.

The chain links TRBV27 to TRBJ2-1; no firm D call. Germline assignment: CDR1 MNHEY and CDR2 SMNVEV (reference sequence). The CDR3 length is 10 residues. V gave up 7 bases and J gave up 6 bases, with 4 bases separating them. The CDR3 DNA sequence: TGTGCCAGCATCGGCAATGAGCAGTTCTTC. Translation gives CASIGNEQFF.

The V call is TRBV5-4, the J call TRBJ1-2; D is ambiguous. This CDR3 contains 14 residues. Germline CDR1 and CDR2: SGHNT and YYREEE (reference sequence). Trimming removed 6 bases at V and 6 bases at J, with 18 bases between. The CDR3: CASTPKTGWDGYTF. In DNA form, the CDR3 reads TGTGCCAGCACTCCAAAGACCGGGTGGGATGGCTACACCTTC.

The chain employs TRBV19 and TRBJ2-1; D call uncertain. V was cut by 5 bases and J by 7 bases, with 15 bases left in between. The CDR3 length is 14 residues. Germline V gene sequence: CDR1 LNHDA, CDR2 SQIVND (reference sequence). In nucleotides, the CDR3 is TGTGCCAGTAGTCCCCATGGGCCTCCGAATGAGCAGTTCTTC. Amino acids: CASSPHGPPNEQFF.

This clone was observed a single time. The J gene is TRBJ2-3, the V gene TRBV11-1, with D hard to call. V was trimmed by 6 bases and J by 0 bases, leaving 16 bases between them. CDR3 length: 16 amino acids. Germline CDR1 is SGHAT and CDR2 is FQDESV (reference sequence). As DNA, the CDR3 is TGTGCCAGCAGTACCCGGACGGCGGTGAGCACAGATACGCAGTATTTT. Its protein product is CASSTRTAVSTDTQYF.

The chain carries TRBV6-5 and TRBJ1-5; D not certain. V dropped 2 bases and J dropped 1 base, with 12 bases sitting between them. The CDR3 has 16 amino acids. Germline assignment: CDR1 MNHEY and CDR2 SVGAGI. In DNA form, the CDR3 reads TGTGCCAGCAGTTACCAGACACCCCTAAGCAATCAGCCCCAGCATTTT. It translates to CASSYQTPLSNQPQHF.

This clone was seen only once. The chain employs TRBV4-2 and TRBJ2-1; 8 positions agree with TRBD1. The junction had 8 bases not matched to a gene; V was cut back by 5 bases and J by 2 bases. CDR1 is LGHNA and CDR2 is YNFKEQ in the germline V gene. The CDR3 loop spans 16 amino acids. CDR3 coding DNA: TGTGCCAGCAGCGAGCCGGGCAGGGGGCCCTACAATGAGCAGTTCTTC. This gives the protein CASSEPGRGPYNEQFF.